These 21 T cell receptor beta chains share one sample of origin, sequenced in a study of T cells after yellow fever vaccination. From the 5' RACE reads, TCRdb called clonotypes with MiXCR, one entry per CDR3 protein. The sample includes about 47,000 distinct CDR3 sequences, 7.4% seen only once; the top ten take 28%. This specimen was CD8+ T cells sorted from PBMCs, taken less than 16 days after the first yellow fever vaccination. The receptors shown here come from a man aged 18 to 30 who received the YFV17D yellow fever vaccine.

This clonotype was recorded at least ten times. This chain joins TRBV24-1 and TRBJ1-1; weak D call: TRBD1 (6 bases). Germline V gives CDR1 KGHDR, CDR2 SFDVKD. The length of the CDR3 is 13 residues. Between the trimmed V and J ends, which lost 12 bases and 5 bases, there was a span of 18 bases. CDR3 sequence (DNA): TGTGCCGAGCACAGGGTGAAGGGAACTGAAGCTTTCTTT. The encoded protein is CAEHRVKGTEAFF.

This clonotype was recorded many times. The genes are TRBV29-1 and TRBJ1-2, with D hard to call. The CDR3 is made up of 8 amino acids. Trimming pared 6 bases from V and 10 bases from J, leaving 6 bases between. Germline-derived CDR1 and CDR2 are SQVTM and ANQGSEA. The CDR3 DNA reads as TGCAGCGTCCCTGACTACACCTTC. Encoded protein: CSVPDYTF.

In this sample, this clonotype turned up many times. This chain connects TRBV27 to TRBJ1-2, with 7 nucleotides matching TRBD1. Germline CDR1 is MNHEY and CDR2 is SMNVEV (reference sequence). The junction had 2 bases not matched to a gene; V was cut back by 2 bases and J by 5 bases. The CDR3 extends over 13 amino acids. The CDR3 coding sequence is TGTGCCAGCAGTTTAAACAGGGGATATGGCTACACCTTC. Amino acid sequence: CASSLNRGYGYTF.

In this sample, this clonotype turned up many times. The V gene is TRBV6-4, the J gene TRBJ2-3; 10 bases map to TRBD1. CDR3 length: 15 residues. The V gene end was trimmed by 2 bases and the J gene end by 1 base; junction bases not matched to a gene: 0. Per germline, CDR1 MRHNA and CDR2 SNTAGT. This CDR3 reads CASSDGTGGTDTQYF. CDR3 nucleotide sequence: TGTGCCAGCAGTGACGGGACAGGGGGCACAGATACGCAGTATTTT.

This clonotype turned up a few times. The chain couples TRBV6-5 to TRBJ2-7, with 8 bases aligning to TRBD1. The CDR3 spans 14 residues. CDR1 is MNHEY, CDR2 SVGAGI, per germline. The J segment lost 5 bases and the V segment lost 4 bases, leaving 7 bases of the junction unmatched. CDR3 residues: CASSWGRQGNEQYF. The CDR3 DNA reads as TGTGCCAGCAGTTGGGGTCGACAGGGGAACGAGCAGTACTTC.

The sample holds many counts of this clonotype. The CDR3 region is CASSYGVGGTEAFF. CDR3 in DNA: TGTGCCAGCAGTTACGGGGTAGGGGGCACTGAAGCTTTCTTT. This chain connects TRBV12-3 or TRBV12-4 to TRBJ1-1; perhaps TRBD1 as D (6 bases). The length of the CDR3 is 14 residues. Trimming removed 4 bases from V and 4 bases from J, with 13 bases in between.

A remark on this clonotype: This may arise from a read error, as a much more abundant clone is one base away. The CDR3 does not end in the conserved phenylalanine or tryptophan, so this is likely a read error. The chain recombines TRBV5-1 with TRBJ1-1; tentative D call: TRBD1 (6 bases). In germline, CDR1 is SGHRS, CDR2 YFSETQ. CDR3 length: 13 amino acids. Trimming pared 2 bases from V and 7 bases from J, leaving 12 bases between. The CDR3 DNA follows: TGCGCCAGCAGCTTCACAGCAGGGGATGAAGCTTTCCTT. Its protein product is CASSFTAGDEAFL.

This clonotype was observed a handful of times. The genes are TRBV4-2 and TRBJ2-5; D gene ambiguous. CDR1 and CDR2 from the germline V gene are LGHNA and YNFKEQ. Trimming removed 0 bases at V and 9 bases at J, with 17 bases between. This CDR3 spans 15 amino acids. The CDR3 region has the DNA TGTGCCAGCAGCCAAGAACGGCTGGCCACGGTGCCCCAGTACTTC. Translating gives CASSQERLATVPQYF.

This clonotype was observed many times. The V gene is TRBV2, the J gene TRBJ2-3; the match to TRBD2 covers 13 bases. Germline trimming cut 6 bases from V and 3 bases from J; bases unmatched to any gene: 3. This CDR3 has 15 amino acids. Germline V CDR1 and CDR2: SNHLY, FYNNEI. The CDR3 nucleotides are TGTGCCAGCAGAGAACTAGCGGGGGGGACAGATACGCAGTATTTT. It codes for CASRELAGGTDTQYF. The whole variable domain, filled in from reference TRBV2 and TRBJ2-3, reads EPEVTQTPSHQVTQMGQEVILRCVPISNHLYFYWYRQILGQKVEFLVSFYNNEISEKSEIFDDQFSVERPDGSNFTLKIRSTKLEDSAMYFCASRELAGGTDTQYFGPGTRLTVL.

This clonotype was found many times. The rearrangement links TRBV6-2 or TRBV6-3 to TRBJ2-1; 10 nucleotides agree with TRBD2. Germline V gives CDR1 MNHEY, CDR2 SVGEGT. The CDR3 contains 14 residues. V lost 2 bases, J lost 15 bases, and 10 bases stayed unmatched. The CDR3 DNA follows: TGTGCCAGCAGTTACAGGTCTAGCGGGGGCCCGGGGTTCTTC. Residues: CASSYRSSGGPGFF.

This clonotype has at least ten counts. The rearrangement links TRBV4-1 to TRBJ2-7; tentatively, D is TRBD1 (6 bases). The CDR3 loop spans 14 amino acids. V was trimmed by 2 bases and J by 2 bases, leaving 10 bases between them. The germline V gene has CDR1 MGHRA and CDR2 YSYEKL. The CDR3 sequence: CASSQKAGAYEQYV. The CDR3 coding sequence is TGCGCCAGCAGCCAAAAGGCAGGGGCCTACGAGCAGTACGTC.

On this clonotype: This may be a read error, as it is one base from a much larger clone. The V and J genes are TRBV6-5 and TRBJ2-2; unclear D gene. Trimming took off 2 bases at V and 11 bases at J, with 9 bases between the two ends. There are 12 residues in the CDR3. In germline, CDR1 is MNHEY, CDR2 SVGAGI. As DNA, the CDR3 is TGTGCCAGCAGTTACGACCCGATAGAGCTGTTTTTT. Protein: CASSYDPIELFF.

This clonotype was observed many times. The chain is built from TRBV6-2 or TRBV6-3 and TRBJ1-2; D remains ambiguous. Per germline, CDR1 MNHEY and CDR2 SVGEGT. Trimming left V 4 bases short and J 0 bases short, with 21 bases between. The CDR3 covers 18 residues. Here the CDR3 reads CASSSFPRLAEANYGYTF. Written as DNA, the CDR3 is TGTGCCAGCAGTTCCTTCCCAAGGTTAGCGGAGGCTAACTATGGCTACACCTTC.

This clonotype was detected ten times or more. The genes are TRBV4-2 and TRBJ2-5; 8 bases are a match to TRBD1. This CDR3 spans 16 amino acids. Germline loops: CDR1 LGHNA, CDR2 YNFKEQ. The J segment lost 5 bases and the V segment lost 0 bases, leaving 8 bases of the junction unmatched. For the CDR3, the DNA is TGTGCCAGCAGCCAAGATGTGGCAGGGGGCAGCGAGACCCAGTACTTC. Its translation is CASSQDVAGGSETQYF.

This chain uses TRBV30 with TRBJ2-1; 8 nucleotides match TRBD2. V shed 4 bases and J 7 bases; nucleotides not matched to a gene: 18. Per the germline V gene, CDR1 is GTSNPN and CDR2 is SVGIG (reference sequence). This CDR3 region has 17 residues. The CDR3, as DNA: TGTGCCTGGATCCTGGGGGGGGAGCGGGGGACGGGGAATGAGCAGTTCTTC. Encoded protein: CAWILGGERGTGNEQFF.

V usage is TRBV29-1 and J usage is TRBJ2-5; 14 nucleotides align to TRBD2. The V and J ends lost 6 bases and 2 bases, in that order; junction bases with no gene match: 11. The CDR3 length is 17 residues. Germline V lookup: CDR1 SQVTM, CDR2 ANQGSEA. The DNA for the CDR3 is TGCAGCGTCGGACTAGCGGGGGGCCGCTACCGACAAGAGACCCAGTACTTC. Translation gives CSVGLAGGRYRQETQYF.

The chain combines TRBV4-3 with TRBJ1-1, with TRBD1 matching 7 bases. The CDR3 loop spans 17 amino acids. Germline trimming cut 1 base from V and 0 bases from J; bases unmatched to any gene: 8. Germline V gene data show CDR1 as LGHNA and CDR2 as YSLEER. The CDR3 is CASSQVGAGGMNTEAFF. The CDR3 DNA follows: TGCGCCAGCAGCCAAGTCGGGGCAGGGGGTATGAACACTGAAGCTTTCTTT.

As regards this clonotype: A much larger clone sits a single nucleotide away, making a read error possible. This chain links TRBV29-1 with TRBJ1-4; the D is unclear. The CDR3 consists of 13 residues. Trimming took off 5 bases at V and 6 bases at J, with 13 bases between the two ends. From germline, CDR1 is SQVTM and CDR2 ANQGSEA. The CDR3 reads CSVLFGLDEKLFF. CDR3 bases: TGCAGCGTTTTATTCGGGTTAGATGAAAAACTGTTTTTT.

This clonotype was seen ten or more times. For the CDR3, the DNA is TGTGCCAGTAGCTCCGGGACAGGGCCCTACGAGCAGTACTTC. Protein product: CASSSGTGPYEQYF. This chain uses TRBV19 with TRBJ2-7; TRBD1 aligns across 9 bases. Germline V CDR1 and CDR2: LNHDA, SQIVND (reference sequence). The V gene end was trimmed by 6 bases and the J gene end by 2 bases; junction bases not matched to a gene: 5. The CDR3 runs to 14 residues.

There are many counts of this clonotype. The J gene is TRBJ1-5, the V gene TRBV7-9, with a tentative D call TRBD1 (6 bases). Germline CDR1 is SEHNR and CDR2 is FQNEAQ (reference sequence). This CDR3 has 13 amino acids. V was clipped by 6 bases and J by 9 bases, with 15 bases between them. The CDR3 DNA is TGTGCCAGCAGTGATGGACAGTTCCCGCCCCAGCATTTT. Protein: CASSDGQFPPQHF.

There are many counts of this clonotype. This chain connects TRBV3-1 to TRBJ2-1, with 9 bases that match TRBD1. The J segment lost 12 bases and the V segment lost 1 base, leaving 7 bases of the junction unmatched. The CDR3 spans 14 residues. CDR1 and CDR2 from the germline V gene are LGHDT and YNNKEL (reference sequence). Here the CDR3 reads CASSQAGTGLWQFF. The CDR3 nucleotides read TGTGCCAGCAGCCAAGCCGGGACAGGGCTTTGGCAGTTCTTC.